This T cell receptor beta chain stems from a study of shared clonotypes between healthy human individuals. Points from the study as a whole: When naive CD4 clonotypes were compared across a few donors, around 4.6% were shared. In this cohort, only blood was sampled, and tissue repertoires likely differ. With few donors, the genetic and exposure-history diversity represented was limited.

Points on this clone: The antigen remains undetermined.

Roughly 200 ng DNA, about 33,000 T cell genomes, went into each sorted-subset replicate PCR. Here immunoSEQ multiplex PCR was the method, and the copy in TCRdb shows in-frame clones only, minus some. The sample holds 2,500,000 or so clones; over 85% are singletons and the top ten take around 0.37%. Germline trimming cut 3 bases from V and 4 bases from J; bases unmatched to any gene: 22. Germline CDR1 reads ENHRY; CDR2 reads SYGVKD. This CDR3 has 22 amino acids. The receptor was derived from a man younger than 30 in good health. Some clones in this sample may be carry-over from other donors' samples. Sequencing was done on a sample of naive CD4+ T cells from PBMCs. Subset here: CD45RA+ positively selected. The chain employs TRBV10-3 and TRBJ2-3; 13 bases agree with TRBD2. CDR3 sequence reads: CAISDWLKAGLAGFTLPDTQYF. Here the CDR3 DNA reads TGTGCCATCAGTGACTGGTTGAAGGCGGGACTAGCGGGATTTACACTCCCAGATACGCAGTATTTT.